This entry lists 17 T cell receptor beta chains sequenced from one sample in a study of cytotoxic CD8 clonotypes in ibrutinib-treated CLL. Sequenced by immunoSEQ multiplex PCR; TCRdb stores in-frame clones only, minus some. The profile shows more than 75,000 clones, roughly 80% of them singletons. The sample here was PBMCs, taken after 24 months of ibrutinib treatment. These receptors were collected from a human donor with chronic lymphocytic leukemia.

CDR3 nucleotides: TGTGCCAGCAGCGTCGTACAGGGGCCTCCAGATACGCAGTATTTT. Translation gives CASSVVQGPPDTQYF. The rearrangement uses TRBV9 and TRBJ2-3; 7 bases map to TRBD1. Trimming at V came to 2 bases and at J to 4 bases, leaving 7 bases not matched to a gene. The germline gives CDR1 SGDLS, CDR2 YYNGEE. There are 15 residues in the CDR3.

CDR3 nucleotides: TGTGCCAGCAGTTCAGGGTGGGGCTATGGCTACACCTTC. Protein sequence: CASSSGWGYGYTF. The chain joins TRBV6-1 to TRBJ1-2; D possibly corresponds to TRBD1 (5 bases). This CDR3 has 13 amino acids. CDR1 and CDR2 from the germline V gene are MNHNS and SASEGT. Trimming removed 5 bases from V and 4 bases from J, with 11 bases in between.

The genes are TRBV29-1 and TRBJ1-5; perhaps TRBD1 as D (5 bases). Trimming cost V 5 bases and J 1 base, with 9 bases left between them. Per germline, CDR1 SQVTM and CDR2 ANQGSEA. The CDR3 is 13 residues long. The CDR3 coding sequence is TGCAGCGTTATTCCAGGGAGCAATCAGCCCCAGCATTTT. This translates into CSVIPGSNQPQHF.

This chain uses TRBV19 with TRBJ1-2; D ambiguous. V was trimmed by 7 bases and J by 8 bases, leaving 23 bases between them. Germline V gives CDR1 LNHDA, CDR2 SQIVND (reference sequence). There are 15 residues in the CDR3. The DNA of the CDR3 is TGTGCCAGTAACGTCATTTCGGGCGCGTCGAACGGCTACACCTTC. Its translation is CASNVISGASNGYTF.

The chain links TRBV30 to TRBJ1-4; D uncertain. The V end was cut by 2 bases, the J end by 3 bases, with 13 bases between. Germline V gives CDR1 GTSNPN, CDR2 SVGIG (reference sequence). The CDR3 is made up of 15 amino acids. The CDR3 DNA is TGTGCCTGGAGTCGGGGTTTCTTGGCTAATGAAAAACTGTTTTTT. Translating it yields CAWSRGFLANEKLFF. The full variable domain, its missing parts supplied by reference TRBV30 and TRBJ1-4, is SQTIHQWPATLVQPVGSPLSLECTVEGTSNPNLYWYRQAAGRGLQLLFYSVGIGQISSEVPQNLSASRPQDRQFILSSKKLLLSDSGFYLCAWSRGFLANEKLFFGSGTQLSVL.

The V and J genes are TRBV4-2 and TRBJ2-7; D could derive from TRBD1 or TRBD2 (5 bases each). The ends were cut back, 0 bases at V and 0 bases at J, with 9 bases in the middle. CDR1 is LGHNA and CDR2 is YNFKEQ in the germline V gene. The CDR3 is 15 residues long. The CDR3 loop reads CASSQDRDGSYEQYF. CDR3 bases: TGTGCCAGCAGCCAAGATCGGGACGGCTCCTACGAGCAGTACTTC.

This chain uses TRBV30 with TRBJ1-1, with 10 bases that match TRBD1. Germline CDR1 and CDR2: GTSNPN and SVGIG (reference sequence). The length of the CDR3 is 14 residues. The trim removed 4 bases at V and 0 bases at J, leaving 2 bases unmatched. The CDR3 loop is CAWTTGGMNTEAFF. In DNA, the CDR3 is TGTGCCTGGACGACAGGGGGCATGAACACTGAAGCTTTCTTT.

V gene TRBV6-1 combines with J gene TRBJ1-2; D perhaps matches TRBD1 (6 bases). CDR3 length: 15 residues. Germline V CDR1 and CDR2: MNHNS, SASEGT. V was shortened by 0 bases and J by 4 bases, with 12 bases between the two germline ends. Here the CDR3 reads CASSEAPGQLYGYTF. The CDR3 coding sequence is TGTGCCAGCAGTGAAGCCCCCGGACAGCTCTATGGCTACACCTTC.

The chain recombines TRBV6-1 with TRBJ1-3, with D perhaps TRBD1 (6 bases). This CDR3 is 14 amino acids long. V was clipped by 7 bases and J by 4 bases, with 14 bases between them. Germline assignment: CDR1 MNHNS and CDR2 SASEGT. The CDR3: CASMLTGNGNTIYF. As DNA, the CDR3 is TGTGCCAGCATGCTTACAGGGAACGGAAACACCATATATTTT.

This clone occurred once. This CDR3 reads CASSLSGDSGANVLTF. CDR3 coding DNA: TGTGCCAGCAGTCTGAGTGGGGACTCTGGGGCCAACGTCCTGACTTTC. The chain has TRBV2 and TRBJ2-6; D gene unclear. The CDR3 contains 16 residues. V lost 5 bases and J lost 0, with 11 bases in between. Germline CDR1 and CDR2: SNHLY and FYNNEI.

The CDR3, as DNA: TGTGCCAGTAGTTCGGGGGACACCCTTACTAGCGGGATTTGGTACTTC. Protein: CASSSGDTLTSGIWYF. The chain employs TRBV19 and TRBJ2-7; 10 nucleotides agree with TRBD2. The CDR3 length is 16 residues. The V segment lost 5 bases and the J segment 12 bases; nucleotides outside the gene matches: 19. In germline, CDR1 is LNHDA, CDR2 SQIVND (reference sequence).

This chain links TRBV10-2 with TRBJ2-5; the match to TRBD2 covers 7 bases. The CDR3 loop spans 14 amino acids. V was clipped by 6 bases and J by 4 bases; unmatched bases: 8. Germline V lookup: CDR1 WSHSY, CDR2 SAAADI. CDR3 in DNA: TGCGCCAGCAGGAGAGGGGCTAGCGGAGAGACCCAGTACTTC. Its protein is CASRRGASGETQYF.

The chain couples TRBV7-2 to TRBJ2-5; TRBD2 matches 14 bases. The CDR3 contains 17 residues. Germline V gene data show CDR1 as SGHTA and CDR2 as FQGNSA. The ends lost 4 bases at V and 4 bases at J; junction bases unmatched: 8. CDR3 protein: CASSSQGLAGEGETQYF. The CDR3 nucleotides are TGTGCCAGCAGCTCTCAGGGACTAGCGGGAGAGGGAGAGACCCAGTACTTC.

This chain connects TRBV5-4 to TRBJ2-2; tentatively, D is TRBD1 (6 bases). Trimming pared 2 bases from V and 1 base from J, leaving 15 bases between. The CDR3 totals 17 residues. Germline CDR1 is SGHNT and CDR2 is YYREEE (reference sequence). The CDR3 DNA reads as TGTGCCAGCAGCTTTTCGGTTATGACAGGGAACACCGGGGAGCTGTTTTTT. This gives the protein CASSFSVMTGNTGELFF.

Note on this clone: The sample has other DNA sequences that encode this CDR3 too. The rearrangement joins TRBV5-1 to TRBJ2-2, with D unclear. CDR1 SGHRS and CDR2 YFSETQ come from the germline V gene. V was clipped by 1 base and J by 2 bases, with 0 bases between them. The CDR3 is 12 residues long. This CDR3 is CASSLNTGELFF. CDR3 nucleotides: TGCGCCAGCAGCTTGAACACCGGGGAGCTGTTTTTT.

The V and J genes are TRBV7-2 and TRBJ2-3; the D gene is possibly TRBD1 (6 bases). Germline CDR1 is SGHTA and CDR2 is FQGNSA. CDR3 size: 13 residues. V shed 5 bases and J shed 3 bases, with 9 bases lying between them. CDR3 loop: CASSPGQTDTQYF. The CDR3 region has the DNA TGTGCCAGCAGCCCAGGACAGACAGATACGCAGTATTTT.

This clone was found once. This sequence joins TRBV6-1 and TRBJ2-5, with TRBD2 as a possible D gene (5 bases). CDR3 size: 12 residues. Germline lookup yields CDR1 MNHNS and CDR2 SASEGT. V was shortened by 10 bases and J by 0 bases, with 9 bases between the two germline ends. CDR3 DNA: TGTGCCACGGAGGCCTACCAAGAGACCCAGTACTTC. This codes for CATEAYQETQYF.